The 13 T cell receptor beta chains listed next were all sequenced from one sample in a study of blood T cell repertoires in COVID-19. Using immunoSEQ multiplex PCR, the repertoire was profiled, and TCRdb retains in-frame clones only, with some absent. Here the sample spans around 220,000 clones, about 86% being singletons. The sample was peripheral blood. These receptors came from a woman between 45 and 60 years old with COVID-19, enrolled during active disease.

This sequence joins TRBV2 and TRBJ1-2; D not certain. Germline V gene data show CDR1 as SNHLY and CDR2 as FYNNEI. V lost 3 bases, J lost 4 bases, and 9 bases lay in between. CDR3 length: 13 amino acids. The CDR3 DNA reads as TGTGCCAGCAGTGAGCGAGAGGTCTATGGCTACACCTTC. Residues: CASSEREVYGYTF. The full variable domain, with the rest looked up from reference TRBV2 and TRBJ1-2, is EPEVTQTPSHQVTQMGQEVILRCVPISNHLYFYWYRQILGQKVEFLVSFYNNEISEKSEIFDDQFSVERPDGSNFTLKIRSTKLEDSAMYFCASSEREVYGYTFGSGTRLTVV.

The rearrangement joins TRBV3-1 (or the pseudogene TRBV3-2) to TRBJ2-2; D might be TRBD2 (6 bases). Per germline, CDR1 LGHDT and CDR2 YNNKEL (reference sequence). V was trimmed by 0 bases and J by 3 bases, leaving 11 bases between them. The CDR3 is made up of 16 amino acids. CDR3 loop: CASSQEVTGDTGELFF. The CDR3, as DNA: TGTGCCAGCAGCCAAGAGGTAACGGGGGACACCGGGGAGCTGTTTTTT.

The rearrangement joins TRBV4-1 to TRBJ1-2; weak D call: TRBD1 (5 bases). Germline V gene data show CDR1 as MGHRA and CDR2 as YSYEKL. The CDR3 runs 13 residues. The V end lost 3 bases, the J end lost 4 bases, and 9 bases lay between the germline ends. CDR3 sequence (DNA): TGCGCCAGCAGCCACAGGGAAGGCTATGGCTACACCTTC. This encodes CASSHREGYGYTF.

The chain employs TRBV7-2 and TRBJ2-7; 8 nucleotides agree with TRBD2. The CDR3 covers 14 residues. Germline-derived CDR1 and CDR2 are SGHTA and FQGNSA. V shed 5 bases and J 6 bases; nucleotides not matched to a gene: 9. The CDR3 region is CASSPGLVKAEQYF. CDR3 bases: TGTGCCAGCAGCCCGGGACTAGTAAAGGCCGAGCAGTACTTC.

This clone was counted only a few times. V gene TRBV2 combines with J gene TRBJ1-4; tentative D call: TRBD1 (6 bases). The CDR3 sequence is 14 residues long. Trimming stripped 7 bases from V and 4 bases from J, with 13 bases between. Germline CDR1 and CDR2: SNHLY and FYNNEI. The CDR3 is CASKLTGHNEKLFF. CDR3 bases: TGTGCCAGCAAGCTGACAGGTCATAATGAAAAACTGTTTTTT.

The chain is built from TRBV30 and TRBJ2-4; TRBD1 matches at 8 bases. The V and J ends lost 7 bases and 0 bases, in that order; junction bases with no gene match: 2. Germline CDR1 reads GTSNPN; CDR2 reads SVGIG (reference sequence). CDR3 length equals 13 residues. CDR3 nucleotides: TGTGCCTCCACAGGGGGAGCCAAAAACATTCAGTACTTC. Translating it yields CASTGGAKNIQYF.

This chain uses TRBV27 with TRBJ1-2; D is perhaps TRBD1 (5 bases). The CDR3 consists of 13 residues. Germline loops: CDR1 MNHEY, CDR2 SMNVEV (reference sequence). With 2 bases removed from V and 4 bases from J, the gap between germline ends came to 8 bases. The CDR3 DNA sequence: TGTGCCAGCAGTTTAAGTCAGGGCTATGGCTACACCTTC. Amino acids: CASSLSQGYGYTF.

The chain joins TRBV15 to TRBJ2-2, with unresolved D. With 1 base removed from V and 3 bases from J, the gap between germline ends came to 9 bases. The CDR3 is made up of 15 amino acids. Germline assignment: CDR1 LNHNV and CDR2 YYDKDF (reference sequence). The CDR3 bases are TGTGCCACCAGCAGAGTCCCGAGTGACACCGGGGAGCTGTTTTTT. Translated, it gives CATSRVPSDTGELFF.

This clone came up once. This sequence joins TRBV18 and TRBJ2-4; tentative D call: TRBD1 (6 bases). Trimming pared 6 bases from V and 3 bases from J, leaving 9 bases between. This CDR3 has 13 amino acids. Germline-derived CDR1 and CDR2 are KGHSH and LQKENI. The DNA of the CDR3 is TGTGCCAGCTCCCAGGACAGCAAAAACATTCAGTACTTC. Translated, it gives CASSQDSKNIQYF.

DNA of the CDR3: TGTGCCAGCAGCTTAGGGGGGATGGGGACACCTACCTACAATGAGCAGTTCTTC. Translation gives CASSLGGMGTPTYNEQFF. The chain joins TRBV11-3 to TRBJ2-1; weak D call: TRBD1 (6 bases). The germline V gene has CDR1 SGHNT and CDR2 YENEEA. V shed 1 base and J shed 2 bases, with 18 bases lying between them. This CDR3 comprises 18 residues.

J is TRBJ2-5 and V is TRBV5-1, with TRBD2 as a possible D gene (5 bases). CDR3 size: 12 residues. The germline CDR1 and CDR2 sequences are SGHRS and YFSETQ. Trimming stripped 4 bases from V and 2 bases from J, with 6 bases between. CDR3 region: CASSRTQETQYF. The CDR3 nucleotides are TGCGCCAGCAGCAGGACTCAAGAGACCCAGTACTTC.

This CDR3 is CAYSQGQDGYTF. CDR3 in DNA: TGTGCCTACTCACAGGGTCAGGATGGCTACACCTTC. The chain is built from TRBV30 and TRBJ1-2; maybe TRBD1 (6 bases). This CDR3 comprises 12 residues. Trimming shortened V by 7 bases and J by 6 bases, and 15 bases separated the two germline ends. The germline CDR1 and CDR2 sequences are GTSNPN and SVGIG (reference sequence).

The chain carries TRBV7-2 and TRBJ2-1, with D tentatively TRBD1 (5 bases). The V end lost 0 bases, the J end lost 3 bases, and 9 bases lay between the germline ends. CDR1 is SGHTA, CDR2 FQGNSA, per germline. The CDR3 runs 15 residues. The CDR3: CASSLAGAFYNEQFF. Written as DNA, the CDR3 is TGTGCCAGCAGCTTAGCTGGGGCTTTCTACAATGAGCAGTTCTTC.